The rows below give T cell receptor beta chains drawn from one sample of a study of blood T cells in healthy people across ages. TCRdb itself ran the 5' RACE reads through MiXCR, one entry per CDR3 protein. The repertoire consists of about a million distinct CDR3 sequences, with 45% to 50% occurring once and the leading ten covering around an eighth. Sequencing was done on a sample of blood. Every receptor here comes from a man aged 25-45 years in good health. Both conserved end residues are part of each CDR3. A D gene is named only where the DNA matches it firmly. Clone size is given for some rows only: seen once, a few or many times, or a class if the clone is expanded.

d_call,v_call,cdr3_length,j_call,clone_size,cdr3_nt,cdr3_aa
.,TRBV27,15,TRBJ1-2,few,TGTGCCAGCAGGCGCAGGGAGGGAACCAACTATGGCTACACCTTC,CASRRREGTNYGYTF
.,TRBV27,14,TRBJ1-6,few,TGTGCCAGCACCCCCGGGGGTTTAGCTTCACCCCTCCACTTT,CASTPGGLASPLHF
.,TRBV9,18,TRBJ1-2,few,TGTGCCAGCAGCGTAGGATCGGGGGCAGAACTAAACCCATATGGCTACACCTTC,CASSVGSGAELNPYGYTF
.,TRBV4-2,16,TRBJ1-1,.,TGTGCCAGCAGCCAAGAGTATTCTTCGGTTCACACTGAAGCTTTCTTT,CASSQEYSSVHTEAFF
.,TRBV27,12,TRBJ1-5,many,TGTGCCAGCAGTTGGCCTATCCAGCCCCAGCATTTT,CASSWPIQPQHF
TRBD1,TRBV12-3/TRBV12-4,15,TRBJ2-1,few,TGTGCCAGCAGTTTCTCGGGACAGGGGATAAATGAGCAGTTCTTC,CASSFSGQGINEQFF
TRBD1,TRBV6-5,16,TRBJ2-5,.,TGTGCCAGCAGTTCCTACGGGACAGGGAAGCAAGAGACCCAGTACTTC,CASSSYGTGKQETQYF
TRBD2,TRBV5-6,17,TRBJ2-3,many,TGTGCCAGCAGCTTGGCGGCTAGCGGGGAGGTGTTAGATACGCAGTATTTT,CASSLAASGEVLDTQYF
TRBD1,TRBV6-5,16,TRBJ1-1,.,TGTGCCAGCAGATTGACAGGGGGCAGTTGGAACACTGAAGCTTTCTTT,CASRLTGGSWNTEAFF
.,TRBV28,11,TRBJ2-5,many,TGTGCCAGCAGTTATCGCGAGACCCAGTACTTC,CASSYRETQYF
.,TRBV9,12,TRBJ2-1,.,TGTGCCAGCAGCGTAAAATCTGATGAGCAGTTCTTC,CASSVKSDEQFF
TRBD1,TRBV3-1,16,TRBJ1-5,.,TGTGCCAGCAGCCAAGTCGGACAGGGCTTCGTGTGGCCCCAGCATTTT,CASSQVGQGFVWPQHF
.,TRBV18,15,TRBJ1-1,many,TGTGCCAGCTCACCACCTATAGGAATGAACACTGAAGCTTTCTTT,CASSPPIGMNTEAFF
.,TRBV5-1,15,TRBJ2-7,.,TGCGCCATTCCCCCCCCGCGGAGGCCTTCCTACGAGCAGTACTTC,CAIPPPRRPSYEQYF
TRBD1,TRBV7-8,14,TRBJ1-2,few,TGTGCCAGCAGCTATGCGGACAGGGCCTATGGCTACACCTTC,CASSYADRAYGYTF
.,TRBV5-5,13,TRBJ1-2,.,TGTGCCAGCAGCACGGCCGGGTCGGGAGGCTACACCTTC,CASSTAGSGGYTF
.,TRBV4-3,14,TRBJ1-2,.,TGCGCCAGCAGCCAAGACGGAGGGGTCTATGGCTACACCTTC,CASSQDGGVYGYTF
.,TRBV20-1,14,TRBJ2-7,few,TGCAGTGCTGGTGGGGACTCAAACACCTACGAGCAGTACTTC,CSAGGDSNTYEQYF
.,TRBV12-3/TRBV12-4,14,TRBJ2-3,.,TGTGCCAGCAGTTTCAATGCAGGAGCAGATGCGCAGTATTTT,CASSFNAGADAQYF
TRBD1,TRBV9,16,TRBJ1-1,.,TGTGCCAGCAGCGTAGGGGGGACAGGGGGCCACACTGAAGCTTTCTTT,CASSVGGTGGHTEAFF
.,TRBV3-1,16,TRBJ1-1,.,TGTGCCAGCAGCCACCCCCTAGGTTCAGGGGCCCGGTCGGCTTTCTTT,CASSHPLGSGARSAFF
.,TRBV9,15,TRBJ2-7,.,TGTGCCAGCAGCGTAGGGGCGGATAGCTCCTACGAGCAGTACTTC,CASSVGADSSYEQYF
TRBD1,TRBV4-1,15,TRBJ2-5,few,TGCGCCAGCAGCCCAGGGACAGACCTTCAAGAGACCCAGTACTTC,CASSPGTDLQETQYF
TRBD1,TRBV12-3/TRBV12-4,13,TRBJ2-1,.,TGTGCCAGCAGTTTAGGGACAGGGGGCCTCCGGTTCTTC,CASSLGTGGLRFF
TRBD2,TRBV4-2,18,TRBJ2-5,.,TGTGCCAGCAGCCAAGGAGGCGTACTAGCGGGGGGAGGCAATGAGCAGTACTTC,CASSQGGVLAGGGNEQYF
.,TRBV5-1,17,TRBJ1-5,.,TGCGCCAGCAGCTTGGAGAGTGGGGGGAGTAGCAATCAGCCCCAGCATTTT,CASSLESGGSSNQPQHF
.,TRBV20-1,15,TRBJ1-1,.,TGCAGTGCTAGAGTGCACTCCGGCGGGAACACTGGAGCTTTCTTT,CSARVHSGGNTGAFF
.,TRBV13,17,TRBJ2-5,many,TGTGCCAGCAGCTTATTAGGCGGCAGAGGGGTTCAAGAGACCCAGTACTTC,CASSLLGGRGVQETQYF